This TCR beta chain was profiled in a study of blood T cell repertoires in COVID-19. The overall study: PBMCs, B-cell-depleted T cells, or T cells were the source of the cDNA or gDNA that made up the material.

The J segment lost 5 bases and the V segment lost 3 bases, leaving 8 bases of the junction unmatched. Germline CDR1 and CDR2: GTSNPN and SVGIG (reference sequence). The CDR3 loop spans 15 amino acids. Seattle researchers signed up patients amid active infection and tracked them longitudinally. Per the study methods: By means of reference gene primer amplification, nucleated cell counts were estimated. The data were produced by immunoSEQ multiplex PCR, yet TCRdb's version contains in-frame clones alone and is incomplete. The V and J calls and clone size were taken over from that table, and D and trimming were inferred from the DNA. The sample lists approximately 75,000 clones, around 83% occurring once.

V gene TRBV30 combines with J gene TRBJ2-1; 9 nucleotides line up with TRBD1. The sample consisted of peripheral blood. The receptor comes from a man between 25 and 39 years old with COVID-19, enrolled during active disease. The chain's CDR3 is CAWSGQGIVDNEQFF. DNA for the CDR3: TGTGCCTGGAGCGGACAGGGGATTGTAGACAATGAGCAGTTCTTC.